This T cell receptor (beta chain) was identified during a study of human versus mouse CDR3 diversity and MHC coevolution. Looking at the study overall: Reported immunoSEQ sensitivity was one in 200,000 T cells, with reduced amplification bias.

Sorting isolated naive CD4 T cells lacking CD45RO and expressing CD62L. Generated by immunoSEQ multiplex PCR, the TCRdb table keeps only in-frame clones and is missing some. This sample has tens of thousands of clones, with 90% to 95% found just once. Study-level results: iCHAO1 estimated the human TCR beta repertoire at some 1.6 million clonotypes.

About this clone itself: Antigen specificity is unknown.

V lost 5 bases and J lost 4; bases outside the gene matches: 5. The CDR3 is made up of 15 amino acids. Germline lookup yields CDR1 SNHLY and CDR2 FYNNEI. The receptor comes from a person in their sixties or seventies in good health. The sequencing sample was made of naive CD4+ T cells from blood. Noted subset: CD45RO-negative CD62L-positive naive CD4 T cells. This sequence joins TRBV2 and TRBJ2-4, with 10 bases aligning to TRBD1. The CDR3 sequence is CASSYAGQGKNIQYF. The CDR3 DNA sequence: TGTGCCAGCAGTTACGCGGGACAGGGGAAAAACATTCAGTACTTC.